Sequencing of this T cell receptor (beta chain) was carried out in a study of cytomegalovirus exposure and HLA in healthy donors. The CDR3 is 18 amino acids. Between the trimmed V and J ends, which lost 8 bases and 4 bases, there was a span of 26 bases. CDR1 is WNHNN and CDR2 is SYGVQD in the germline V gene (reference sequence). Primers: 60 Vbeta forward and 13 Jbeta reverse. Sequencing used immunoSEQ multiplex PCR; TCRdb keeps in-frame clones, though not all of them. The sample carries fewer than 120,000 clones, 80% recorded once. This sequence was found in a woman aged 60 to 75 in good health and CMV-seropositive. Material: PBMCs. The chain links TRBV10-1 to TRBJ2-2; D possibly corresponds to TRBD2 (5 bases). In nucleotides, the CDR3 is TGCGCCAGCGGCCCGCTTACTAGTGCCCAACCCTTCACCGGGGAGCTGTTTTTT. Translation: CASGPLTSAQPFTGELFF.